Below are 28 T cell receptor beta chains sequenced from a single sample in a study of blood T cell repertoires in COVID-19. TCRdb's copy holds only in-frame clones and misses some; the assay was immunoSEQ multiplex PCR. Of more than 300,000 clones in the sample, 90% were seen once. Sequenced: peripheral blood. Receptors originate from a woman between 40 and 50 years old with COVID-19, enrolled during active disease.

This clone has a handful of counts. CDR3 protein: CASSMGTSNTEAFF. DNA for the CDR3: TGTGCCAGTAGTATGGGCACCTCCAACACTGAAGCTTTCTTT. This chain uses TRBV19 with TRBJ1-1; D call uncertain. Germline V gene sequence: CDR1 LNHDA, CDR2 SQIVND (reference sequence). Between the trimmed V and J ends, which lost 3 bases and 2 bases, there was a span of 10 bases. This CDR3 contains 14 residues.

The chain has TRBV7-9 and TRBJ1-2; 9 bases agree with TRBD1. V lost 2 bases and J lost 3; bases outside the gene matches: 4. The germline CDR1 and CDR2 sequences are SEHNR and FQNEAQ (reference sequence). The CDR3 contains 15 residues. The CDR3 DNA reads as TGTGCCAGCAGCTTATTGACAGGGGGTGACTATGGCTACACCTTC. Amino acids: CASSLLTGGDYGYTF.

The chain links TRBV7-9 to TRBJ2-1; a possible D gene is TRBD1 (5 bases). V lost 6 bases to trimming and J lost 7 bases, with 22 bases between them. The CDR3 sequence is 16 residues long. Germline assignment: CDR1 SEHNR and CDR2 FQNEAQ (reference sequence). The CDR3 DNA sequence: TGTGCCAGCAGTTTTTATACAGGATCGCAGCCGAATGAGCAGTTCTTC. This translates into CASSFYTGSQPNEQFF.

The CDR3 loop is CASRFSGGALDTQYF. The DNA of the CDR3 is TGTGCCAGCAGGTTTAGCGGGGGGGCGTTGGATACGCAGTATTTT. This rearrangement joins TRBV3-1 (or the pseudogene TRBV3-2) to TRBJ2-3; 11 positions match TRBD2. CDR1 is LGHDT, CDR2 YNNKEL, per germline (reference sequence). After removal of 6 bases from V and 6 bases from J, the junction contained 8 bases not matched to a gene. The CDR3 totals 15 residues.

This chain's CDR3 is CASSQFTSEETQYF. For the CDR3, the DNA is TGTGCCAGCAGCCAATTTACTAGTGAGGAGACCCAGTACTTC. The genes are TRBV3-1 (or the pseudogene TRBV3-2) and TRBJ2-5, with D possibly being TRBD2 (5 bases). The CDR3 totals 14 residues. V gave up 2 bases and J gave up 5 bases, with 12 bases separating them. Germline V gene data show CDR1 as LGHDT and CDR2 as YNNKEL (reference sequence).

The rearrangement links TRBV9 to TRBJ2-2; D is perhaps TRBD1 (6 bases). The germline V and J ends were trimmed by 3 bases and 1 base, with 13 bases remaining between them. CDR3 length: 16 amino acids. Germline CDR1 and CDR2: SGDLS and YYNGEE. The CDR3 nucleotides are TGTGCCAGCAGCGGCCGGACAGCAAAGAACACCGGGGAGCTGTTTTTT. This translates into CASSGRTAKNTGELFF. The full variable domain, completed using reference TRBV9 and TRBJ2-2, is DSGVTQTPKHLITATGQRVTLRCSPRSGDLSVYWYQQSLDQGLQFLIQYYNGEERAKGNILERFSAQQFPDLHSELNLSSLELGDSALYFCASSGRTAKNTGELFFGEGSRLTVL.

This sequence joins TRBV19 and TRBJ2-7; 9 nucleotides match TRBD2. J was trimmed by 0 bases and V by 4 bases; bases with no gene match: 1. The CDR3 is 14 amino acids. From germline, CDR1 is LNHDA and CDR2 SQIVND (reference sequence). The CDR3 DNA follows: TGTGCCAGTAGTACTAGCGGGGCCTCCTACGAGCAGTACTTC. Amino acids: CASSTSGASYEQYF.

The chain combines TRBV29-1 with TRBJ2-7; 7 bases align to TRBD1. Germline lookup yields CDR1 SQVTM and CDR2 ANQGSEA. After removal of 4 bases from V and 0 bases from J, the junction contained 3 bases not matched to a gene. The CDR3 spans 13 residues. The CDR3 is CSVGTGISYEQYF. The CDR3 DNA reads TGCAGCGTTGGGACAGGAATCTCCTACGAGCAGTACTTC.

The rearrangement links TRBV4-1 to TRBJ1-1, with D possibly matching TRBD1 (6 bases). V was clipped by 3 bases and J by 0 bases, with 8 bases between them. Germline lookup yields CDR1 MGHRA and CDR2 YSYEKL. There are 14 residues in the CDR3. The chain's CDR3 is CASSQRQVNTEAFF. CDR3 DNA: TGCGCCAGCAGCCAGAGACAGGTGAACACTGAAGCTTTCTTT.

The chain is built from TRBV15 and TRBJ1-3; D is uncertain. This CDR3 is built from 14 residues. Germline CDR1 reads LNHNV; CDR2 reads YYDKDF (reference sequence). V lost 6 bases to trimming and J lost 1 base, with 10 bases between them. The CDR3 nucleotides read TGTGCCACCAGACCCGTAGTGTCTGGAAACACCATATATTTT. Its protein product is CATRPVVSGNTIYF.

The chain is built from TRBV19 and TRBJ1-4, with D unresolved. The CDR3 extends over 16 amino acids. V gave up 3 bases and J gave up 0 bases, with 11 bases separating them. CDR1 LNHDA and CDR2 SQIVND come from the germline V gene (reference sequence). In nucleotides, the CDR3 is TGTGCCAGTAGTATCAGCTGGGGAGCAACTAATGAAAAACTGTTTTTT. This sequence encodes CASSISWGATNEKLFF.

The rearrangement joins TRBV6-1 to TRBJ2-7; weak D call: TRBD1 (5 bases). Trimming stripped 2 bases from V and 5 bases from J, with 13 bases between. Germline V gives CDR1 MNHNS, CDR2 SASEGT. The CDR3 is made up of 14 amino acids. CDR3 bases: TGTGCCAGCAGTGAACGTGGTAGCAGGGACGAGCAGTACTTC. Translation gives CASSERGSRDEQYF.

The count of this clone is one. V is TRBV2 and J is TRBJ1-6, with D possibly matching TRBD1 (6 bases). The CDR3 covers 16 residues. Germline CDR1 and CDR2: SNHLY and FYNNEI. Between the trimmed V and J ends, which lost 2 bases and 10 bases, there was a span of 18 bases. CDR3 nucleotides: TGTGCCAGCAGTGAACCCTCGGGGGGCAGAGGGTCACCCCTCCACTTT. The encoded protein is CASSEPSGGRGSPLHF. Combining the CDR3 with reference TRBV2 and TRBJ1-6 gives the whole variable domain EPEVTQTPSHQVTQMGQEVILRCVPISNHLYFYWYRQILGQKVEFLVSFYNNEISEKSEIFDDQFSVERPDGSNFTLKIRSTKLEDSAMYFCASSEPSGGRGSPLHFGNGTRLTVT.

This chain connects TRBV19 to TRBJ1-2; D unresolved. CDR1 is LNHDA and CDR2 is SQIVND in the germline V gene (reference sequence). The CDR3 has 14 amino acids. V lost 5 bases and J lost 1, with 11 bases in between. CDR3 loop: CASSVGLINYGYTF. The CDR3, as DNA: TGTGCCAGTAGTGTCGGACTGATTAACTATGGCTACACCTTC.

The chain is built from TRBV5-4 and TRBJ1-2; D is perhaps TRBD1 (6 bases). Germline CDR1 is SGHNT and CDR2 is YYREEE (reference sequence). The CDR3 length is 14 residues. V shed 4 bases and J shed 8 bases, with 18 bases lying between them. The CDR3 DNA reads as TGTGCCAGCAGCCCCGTAGGACAGCCGGGGGGCTACACCTTC. Its translation is CASSPVGQPGGYTF.

The V gene is TRBV18, the J gene TRBJ1-4; 9 bases are a match to TRBD1. There are 18 residues in the CDR3. CDR1 and CDR2 (germline): KGHSH, LQKENI. V shed 1 base and J 5 bases; nucleotides not matched to a gene: 11. CDR3: CASSPLHLTGGKNEKLFF. CDR3 DNA sequence: TGTGCCAGCTCACCACTCCATCTGACAGGGGGAAAAAATGAAAAACTGTTTTTT.

The chain carries TRBV2 and TRBJ2-3; 8 bases align to TRBD1. Per germline, CDR1 SNHLY and CDR2 FYNNEI. The CDR3 has 14 residues. V lost 5 bases to trimming and J lost 6 bases; unmatched junction nucleotides: 7. The CDR3 loop is CASSYRGATDTQYF. The CDR3 bases are TGTGCCAGCAGTTACAGGGGGGCGACGGATACGCAGTATTTT.

The V gene is TRBV5-4, the J gene TRBJ1-1, with 10 bases identical to TRBD1. From germline, CDR1 is SGHNT and CDR2 YYREEE (reference sequence). The ends lost 4 bases at V and 3 bases at J; junction bases unmatched: 3. The CDR3 extends over 14 amino acids. The CDR3, as DNA: TGTGCCAGCAGCCCGGGACAGGGGTACACTGAAGCTTTCTTT. Amino acid sequence: CASSPGQGYTEAFF.

The rearrangement uses TRBV10-2 and TRBJ2-1; possible D gene TRBD1, 9 bases. The CDR3 extends over 11 amino acids. The germline V gene encodes CDR1 WSHSY and CDR2 SAAADI. The germline V and J ends were trimmed by 8 bases and 14 bases, with 16 bases remaining between them. Here the CDR3 DNA reads TGCGCCAGCCGGGGGGGGGACAGGGAGTTCTTC. Translating gives CASRGGDREFF.

This chain uses TRBV28 with TRBJ2-3, with 10 bases identical to TRBD2. Per germline, CDR1 MDHEN and CDR2 SYDVKM. This CDR3 region has 15 residues. The ends lost 6 bases at V and 1 base at J; junction bases unmatched: 4. In DNA form, the CDR3 reads TGTGCCAGCAGCTCCGGGACTAGCGGCACAGATACGCAGTATTTT. Its protein product is CASSSGTSGTDTQYF.

The V and J genes are TRBV11-3 and TRBJ2-7, with 7 bases fitting TRBD1. CDR3 length equals 14 residues. Germline trimming cut 2 bases from V and 2 bases from J; bases unmatched to any gene: 3. The germline CDR1 and CDR2 sequences are SGHNT and YENEEA. CDR3 in amino acids: CASSLSGQPYEQYF. The CDR3, as DNA: TGTGCCAGCAGCTTATCGGGACAGCCCTACGAGCAGTACTTC. The full variable domain, its missing parts supplied by reference TRBV11-3 and TRBJ2-7, is EAGVVQSPRYKIIEKKQPVAFWCNPISGHNTLYWYLQNLGQGPELLIRYENEEAVDDSQLPKDRFSAERLKGVDSTLKIQPAELGDSAVYLCASSLSGQPYEQYFGPGTRLTVT.

This chain joins TRBV27 and TRBJ1-1, with TRBD1 identical over 7 bases. Germline-derived CDR1 and CDR2 are MNHEY and SMNVEV (reference sequence). The J segment lost 11 bases and the V segment lost 7 bases, leaving 16 bases of the junction unmatched. This CDR3 comprises 14 residues. The CDR3 reads CASKGDSLGINAFF. CDR3 bases: TGTGCCAGCAAAGGGGACAGCCTGGGTATAAACGCTTTCTTT.

The chain has TRBV27 and TRBJ1-2, with D possibly matching TRBD1 (6 bases). Looked up from germline, CDR1 is MNHEY and CDR2 is SMNVEV (reference sequence). The CDR3 is made up of 14 amino acids. With 8 bases removed from V and 0 bases from J, the gap between germline ends came to 13 bases. CDR3 amino acids: CASGVQGTNYGYTF. The CDR3 DNA is TGTGCCAGCGGGGTACAGGGTACTAACTATGGCTACACCTTC.

The genes are TRBV4-2 and TRBJ2-3, with TRBD1 as a possible D gene (5 bases). The CDR3 has 16 residues. The germline V gene has CDR1 LGHNA and CDR2 YNFKEQ. V lost 0 bases to trimming and J lost 0 bases, with 10 bases between them. Written as DNA, the CDR3 is TGTGCCAGCAGCCAAGAGGGGCAGGGAAGCACAGATACGCAGTATTTT. This encodes CASSQEGQGSTDTQYF.

The chain employs TRBV2 and TRBJ2-2; 7 bases map to TRBD1. The junction had 6 bases not matched to a gene; V was cut back by 6 bases and J by 8 bases. The CDR3 runs to 13 residues. Germline V gene lookup returns CDR1 SNHLY and CDR2 FYNNEI. The CDR3 DNA sequence: TGTGCCAGCAGCCGACAGGGTGAAGGGGAGCTGTTTTTT. It encodes CASSRQGEGELFF.

V and J are TRBV20-1 and TRBJ1-1, with 8 bases lining up with TRBD1. Losses at the gene ends were 3 bases for V and 1 base for J; bases not matched to a gene: 13. Germline CDR1 reads DFQATT; CDR2 reads SNEGSKA (reference sequence). The CDR3 has 17 amino acids. The CDR3 loop reads CSASPITGGRGNTEAFF. In DNA, the CDR3 is TGCAGTGCTAGTCCGATCACAGGGGGAAGGGGGAACACTGAAGCTTTCTTT.

V is TRBV6-6 and J is TRBJ1-1; possible D gene TRBD1, 5 bases. The V gene lost 5 bases and the J gene lost 2 bases, with 15 bases spanning the gap. This CDR3 spans 15 amino acids. CDR1 is MNHNY and CDR2 is SVGAGI in the germline V gene (reference sequence). The CDR3 nucleotides read TGTGCCAGCAGTCAACCCGGGGGAATAAACACTGAAGCTTTCTTT. The encoded protein is CASSQPGGINTEAFF.

V usage is TRBV9 and J usage is TRBJ2-7, with D hard to call. The CDR3 runs 14 residues. Trimming removed 0 bases from V and 1 base from J, with 8 bases in between. From germline, CDR1 is SGDLS and CDR2 YYNGEE. CDR3 region: CASSVGDESYEQYF. The CDR3, as DNA: TGTGCCAGCAGCGTAGGCGATGAGTCCTACGAGCAGTACTTC.